The 17 T cell receptor beta chains below all came from one sample that was sequenced in a study of blood T cell repertoires in COVID-19. Using immunoSEQ multiplex PCR, the repertoire was profiled, and TCRdb retains in-frame clones only, with some absent. The table lists around 260,000 clones, 80% to 95% of them singletons, with approximately 1.2% in the top ten. Sequencing was carried out using PBMCs or T cells enriched from blood (not recorded which). The receptors derive from a woman in her 30s who had recovered from COVID-19.

The chain has TRBV28 and TRBJ1-1, with D possibly matching TRBD1 (6 bases). V gave up 3 bases and J gave up 4 bases, with 18 bases separating them. The CDR3 runs 16 residues. From germline, CDR1 is MDHEN and CDR2 SYDVKM. CDR3 coding DNA: TGTGCCAGCAGTTTCCCTCCGGAAGGCAGGGGCACTGAAGCTTTCTTT. Its translation is CASSFPPEGRGTEAFF.

This clone has a handful of counts. The V call is TRBV6-6, the J call TRBJ2-4, with 12 positions matching TRBD2. Germline trimming cut 5 bases from V and 1 base from J; bases unmatched to any gene: 9. CDR1 is MNHNY and CDR2 is SVGAGI in the germline V gene (reference sequence). The CDR3 loop spans 18 amino acids. The CDR3 DNA follows: TGTGCCAGCAGTCAGACTAGCGGGAGAGGTAGGGCCAAAAACATTCAGTACTTC. The encoded protein is CASSQTSGRGRAKNIQYF.

This clone was seen just once. V usage is TRBV19 and J usage is TRBJ2-1; TRBD2 aligns across 9 bases. This CDR3 is 16 amino acids long. V shed 4 bases and J 8 bases; nucleotides not matched to a gene: 12. Germline V gene data show CDR1 as LNHDA and CDR2 as SQIVND (reference sequence). CDR3: CASSTLAGSLIDEQFF. CDR3 in DNA: TGTGCCAGTAGTACGCTAGCGGGAAGCCTAATCGATGAGCAGTTCTTC.

The V and J genes are TRBV19 and TRBJ2-2; no clear D. The CDR3 contains 15 residues. In germline, CDR1 is LNHDA, CDR2 SQIVND (reference sequence). V was shortened by 5 bases and J by 2 bases, with 12 bases between the two germline ends. CDR3 sequence reads: CASSFGPVNTGELFF. CDR3 nucleotide sequence: TGTGCCAGTAGTTTTGGGCCGGTAAACACCGGGGAGCTGTTTTTT.

The chain recombines TRBV2 with TRBJ2-2; 9 bases fit TRBD2. There are 15 residues in the CDR3. The V and J ends lost 7 bases and 6 bases, in that order; junction bases with no gene match: 9. Per germline, CDR1 SNHLY and CDR2 FYNNEI. The CDR3, as DNA: TGTGCCAGCAATAGGGGAGGACTAGCGTCCGGGGAGCTGTTTTTT. Translation gives CASNRGGLASGELFF.

This clone was picked up one time. The genes are TRBV25-1 and TRBJ2-7; TRBD1 matches at 9 bases. Germline CDR1 is MGHDK and CDR2 is SYGVNS. V gave up 8 bases and J gave up 3 bases; unmatched junction bases: 8. There are 14 residues in the CDR3. DNA of the CDR3: TGTGCCAGCTCTCCCGGGACAGGGAACTACGAGCAGTACTTC. This gives the protein CASSPGTGNYEQYF.

The chain links TRBV10-2 to TRBJ2-2; D possibly corresponds to TRBD1 (5 bases). In germline, CDR1 is WSHSY, CDR2 SAAADI. Trimming removed 2 bases from V and 3 bases from J, with 7 bases in between. This CDR3 has 14 residues. CDR3 loop: CASSETGYTGELFF. In DNA, the CDR3 is TGCGCCAGCAGTGAGACAGGATACACCGGGGAGCTGTTTTTT.

This clone was seen a single time. This sample includes further DNA sequences coding for the same CDR3. The genes are TRBV5-1 and TRBJ1-2; D possibly corresponds to TRBD1 (5 bases). The CDR3 runs 14 residues. Germline V gene data show CDR1 as SGHRS and CDR2 as YFSETQ. V was clipped by 0 bases and J by 6 bases, with 12 bases between them. The CDR3 sequence is CASSLVQGRDGYTF. Here the CDR3 DNA reads TGCGCCAGCAGCTTGGTCCAGGGTCGGGATGGCTACACCTTC.

In its sample, this clone was seen once. The chain is built from TRBV7-9 and TRBJ2-7, with D possibly matching TRBD1 (5 bases). Germline-derived CDR1 and CDR2 are SEHNR and FQNEAQ (reference sequence). CDR3 length equals 14 residues. With 1 base removed from V and 3 bases from J, the gap between germline ends came to 10 bases. The CDR3 sequence is CASSLDGQGYEQYF. CDR3 sequence (DNA): TGTGCCAGCAGCTTAGATGGCCAGGGCTACGAGCAGTACTTC. The entire variable domain, with the rest obtained from reference TRBV7-9 and TRBJ2-7, is as follows: DTGVSQNPRHKITKRGQNVTFRCDPISEHNRLYWYRQTLGQGPEFLTYFQNEAQLEKSRLLSDRFSAERPKGSFSTLEIQRTEQGDSAMYLCASSLDGQGYEQYFGPGTRLTVT.

This chain links TRBV7-2 with TRBJ2-7; 8 positions agree with TRBD1. This CDR3 has 15 amino acids. With 2 bases clipped from V and 3 bases from J, the junction kept 6 bases outside the gene matches. The germline gives CDR1 SGHTA, CDR2 FQGNSA. The CDR3: CASSLRAGGNYEQYF. As DNA, the CDR3 is TGTGCCAGCAGCTTACGGGCAGGGGGCAACTACGAGCAGTACTTC.

V usage is TRBV11-3 and J usage is TRBJ2-1; D remains ambiguous. The germline V gene has CDR1 SGHNT and CDR2 YENEEA. Trimming took 4 bases from V and 6 from J, leaving 10 bases between them. The CDR3 totals 13 residues. The CDR3 is CASSSSVGNEQFF. CDR3 in DNA: TGTGCCAGCAGCTCGTCGGTCGGCAATGAGCAGTTCTTC.

This clone was recorded only once. The genes are TRBV27 and TRBJ1-2, with D perhaps matching TRBD1 (6 bases). CDR1 and CDR2 (germline): MNHEY, SMNVEV (reference sequence). Trimming took off 3 bases at V and 6 bases at J, with 11 bases between the two ends. The CDR3 consists of 13 residues. Written as DNA, the CDR3 is TGTGCCAGCAGTTTGCGCAGGGGAGATGGCTACACCTTC. Translated: CASSLRRGDGYTF.

The CDR3 coding sequence is TGTGCCAGTAGTATCGAGGACAGGGGCACTGAAGCTTTCTTT. Translating gives CASSIEDRGTEAFF. The rearrangement links TRBV19 to TRBJ1-1, with 9 bases fitting TRBD1. Trimming removed 3 bases from V and 4 bases from J; junction bases left unmatched: 3. The CDR3 has 14 residues. Germline V gene lookup returns CDR1 LNHDA and CDR2 SQIVND (reference sequence).

The genes are TRBV7-6 and TRBJ2-5; perhaps TRBD2 as D (6 bases). This CDR3 is built from 15 residues. V shed 5 bases and J shed 5 bases, with 18 bases lying between them. CDR1 and CDR2 (germline): SGHVS, FNYEAQ. The CDR3 DNA reads as TGTGCCAGCAGCCTTAGCGGAGCCGAGGGGGAGACCCAGTACTTC. As protein: CASSLSGAEGETQYF.

The J gene is TRBJ2-3, the V gene TRBV18, with D unclear. The CDR3 contains 16 residues. Trimming took 3 bases from V and 2 from J, leaving 15 bases between them. Germline V gives CDR1 KGHSH, CDR2 LQKENI. CDR3 DNA sequence: TGTGCCAGCTCACCGATCCCCCAGATAAACACAGATACGCAGTATTTT. It translates to CASSPIPQINTDTQYF.

This rearrangement joins TRBV6-4 to TRBJ2-2; the D is unclear. Between the trimmed V and J ends, which lost 4 bases and 1 base, there was a span of 10 bases. Germline CDR1 is MRHNA and CDR2 is SNTAGT. CDR3 length: 15 residues. The CDR3 loop is CASSVSALNTGELFF. CDR3 in DNA: TGTGCCAGCAGTGTATCTGCGCTGAACACCGGGGAGCTGTTTTTT.

The V gene is TRBV6-2 or TRBV6-3, the J gene TRBJ2-3; tentative D call: TRBD2 (6 bases). V was cut by 2 bases and J by 2 bases, with 11 bases left in between. Germline assignment: CDR1 MNHEY and CDR2 SVGEGT. The CDR3 spans 15 residues. The CDR3 DNA is TGTGCCAGCAGTTACGGATCTAGCGACACAGATACGCAGTATTTT. Translation gives CASSYGSSDTDTQYF.